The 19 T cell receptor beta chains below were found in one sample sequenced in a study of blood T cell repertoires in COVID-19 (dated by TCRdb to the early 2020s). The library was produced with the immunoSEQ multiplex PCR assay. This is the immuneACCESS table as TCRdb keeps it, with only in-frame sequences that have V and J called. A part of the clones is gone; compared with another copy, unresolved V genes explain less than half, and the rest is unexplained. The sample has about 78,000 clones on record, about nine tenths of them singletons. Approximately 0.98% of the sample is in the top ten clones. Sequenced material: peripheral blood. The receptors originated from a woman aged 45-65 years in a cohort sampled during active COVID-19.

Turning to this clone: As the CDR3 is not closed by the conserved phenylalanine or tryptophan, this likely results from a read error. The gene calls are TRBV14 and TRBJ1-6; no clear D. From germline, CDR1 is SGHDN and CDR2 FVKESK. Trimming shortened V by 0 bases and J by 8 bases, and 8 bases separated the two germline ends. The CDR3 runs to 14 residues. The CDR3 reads CASSQDVRDSPLHL. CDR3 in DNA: TGTGCCAGCAGCCAAGATGTGCGTGATTCACCCCTCCACCTT.

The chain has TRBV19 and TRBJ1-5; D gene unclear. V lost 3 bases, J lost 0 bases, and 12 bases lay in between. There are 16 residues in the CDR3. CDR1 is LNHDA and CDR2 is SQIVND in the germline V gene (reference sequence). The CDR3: CASSIPARISNQPQHF. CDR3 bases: TGTGCCAGTAGTATCCCCGCGCGGATTAGCAATCAGCCCCAGCATTTT.

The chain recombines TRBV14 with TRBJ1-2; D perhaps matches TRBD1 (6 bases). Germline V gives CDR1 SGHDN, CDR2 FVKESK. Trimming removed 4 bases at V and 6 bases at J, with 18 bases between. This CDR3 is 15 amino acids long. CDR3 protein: CASSPIQGMGDGYTF. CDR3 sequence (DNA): TGTGCCAGCAGCCCAATACAGGGAATGGGGGATGGCTACACCTTC.

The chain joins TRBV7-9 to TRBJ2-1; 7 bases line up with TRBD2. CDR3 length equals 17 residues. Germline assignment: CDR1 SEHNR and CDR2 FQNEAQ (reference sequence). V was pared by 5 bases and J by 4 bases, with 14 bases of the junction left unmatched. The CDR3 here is CASSPPTLAGEYNEQFF. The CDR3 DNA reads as TGTGCCAGCAGCCCCCCCACCTTGGCGGGAGAGTACAATGAGCAGTTCTTC.

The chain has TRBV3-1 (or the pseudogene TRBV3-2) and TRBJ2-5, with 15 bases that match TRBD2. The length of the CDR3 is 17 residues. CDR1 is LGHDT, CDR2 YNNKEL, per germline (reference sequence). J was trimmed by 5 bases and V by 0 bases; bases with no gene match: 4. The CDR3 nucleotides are TGTGCCAGCAGCCAAGAAGGACTAGCGGGAGGGCTTGAGACCCAGTACTTC. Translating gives CASSQEGLAGGLETQYF.

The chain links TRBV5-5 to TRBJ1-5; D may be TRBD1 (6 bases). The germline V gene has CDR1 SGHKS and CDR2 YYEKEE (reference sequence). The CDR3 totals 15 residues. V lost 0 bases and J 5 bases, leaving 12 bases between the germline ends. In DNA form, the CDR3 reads TGTGCCAGCAGCTTGGACAGGGCCGGGCATCAGCCCCAGCATTTT. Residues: CASSLDRAGHQPQHF.

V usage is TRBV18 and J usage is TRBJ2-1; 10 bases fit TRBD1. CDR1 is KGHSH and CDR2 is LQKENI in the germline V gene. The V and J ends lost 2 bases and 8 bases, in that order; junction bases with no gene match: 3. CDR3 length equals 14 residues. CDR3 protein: CASSPRTGGDEQFF. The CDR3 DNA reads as TGTGCCAGCTCACCAAGGACAGGGGGAGATGAGCAGTTCTTC.

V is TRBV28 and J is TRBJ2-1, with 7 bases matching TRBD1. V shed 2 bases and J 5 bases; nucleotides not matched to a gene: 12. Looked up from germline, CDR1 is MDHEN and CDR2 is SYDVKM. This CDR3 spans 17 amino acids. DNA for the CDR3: TGTGCCAGCAGTTTAAAGTCGGGACAGAACGGCGACAATGAGCAGTTCTTC. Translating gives CASSLKSGQNGDNEQFF.

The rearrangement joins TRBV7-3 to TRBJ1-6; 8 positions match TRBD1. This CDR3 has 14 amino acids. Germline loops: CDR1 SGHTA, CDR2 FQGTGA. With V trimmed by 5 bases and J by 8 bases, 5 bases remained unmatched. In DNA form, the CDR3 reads TGTGCCAGCAGCCTCGGACAGGGCGATTCACCCCTCCACTTT. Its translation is CASSLGQGDSPLHF.

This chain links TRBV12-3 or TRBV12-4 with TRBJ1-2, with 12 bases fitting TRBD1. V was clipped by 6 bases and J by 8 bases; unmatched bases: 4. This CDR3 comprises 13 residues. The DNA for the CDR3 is TGTGCCAGCAGGGGGGACAGGGGGCCGGGCTACACCTTC. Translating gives CASRGDRGPGYTF.

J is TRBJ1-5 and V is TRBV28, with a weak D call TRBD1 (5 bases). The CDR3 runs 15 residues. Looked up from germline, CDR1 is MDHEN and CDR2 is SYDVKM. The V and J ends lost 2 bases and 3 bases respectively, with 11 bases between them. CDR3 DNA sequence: TGTGCCAGCAGTTTAGTTCGGGGGATCAATCAGCCCCAGCATTTT. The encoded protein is CASSLVRGINQPQHF.

CDR3 bases: TGTGCCAGCAGTTCGGGACAGTCCTACGAGCAGTACTTC. Protein: CASSSGQSYEQYF. The chain carries TRBV28 and TRBJ2-7; 7 bases agree with TRBD1. This CDR3 region has 13 residues. Trimming at V came to 4 bases and at J to 1 base, leaving 1 base not matched to a gene. Germline CDR1 reads MDHEN; CDR2 reads SYDVKM.

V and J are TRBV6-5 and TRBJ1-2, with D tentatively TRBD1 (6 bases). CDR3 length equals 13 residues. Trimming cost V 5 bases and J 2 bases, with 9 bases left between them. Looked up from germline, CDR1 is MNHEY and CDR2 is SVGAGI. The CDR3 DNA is TGTGCCAGCAGTCCCCAGGGGAACTATGGCTACACCTTC. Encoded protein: CASSPQGNYGYTF.

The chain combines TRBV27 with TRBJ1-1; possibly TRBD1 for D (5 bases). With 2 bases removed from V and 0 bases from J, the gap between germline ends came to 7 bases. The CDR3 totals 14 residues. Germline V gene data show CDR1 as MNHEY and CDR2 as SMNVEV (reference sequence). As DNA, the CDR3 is TGTGCCAGCAGTTTAAAGGACATGAACACTGAAGCTTTCTTT. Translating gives CASSLKDMNTEAFF.

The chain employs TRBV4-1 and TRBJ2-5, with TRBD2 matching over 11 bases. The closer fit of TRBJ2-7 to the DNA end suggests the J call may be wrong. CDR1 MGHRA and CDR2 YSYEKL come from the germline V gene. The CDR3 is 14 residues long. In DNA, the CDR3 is TGCGCCAGCAGCCCGGGCGGGACTAGCGGCGAGCAGTACTTC. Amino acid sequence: CASSPGGTSGEQYF.

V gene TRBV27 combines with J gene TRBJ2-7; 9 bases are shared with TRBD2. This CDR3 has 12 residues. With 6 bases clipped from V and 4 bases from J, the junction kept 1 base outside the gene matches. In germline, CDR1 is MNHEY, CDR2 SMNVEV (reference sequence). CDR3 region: CASRTSGYEQYF. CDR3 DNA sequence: TGTGCCAGCAGGACTAGCGGTTACGAGCAGTACTTC.

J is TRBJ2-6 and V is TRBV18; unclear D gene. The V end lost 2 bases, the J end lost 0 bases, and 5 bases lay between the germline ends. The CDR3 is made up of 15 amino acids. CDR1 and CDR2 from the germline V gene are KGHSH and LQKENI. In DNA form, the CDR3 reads TGTGCCAGCTCACCATCTCTCTCTGGGGCCAACGTCCTGACTTTC. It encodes CASSPSLSGANVLTF.

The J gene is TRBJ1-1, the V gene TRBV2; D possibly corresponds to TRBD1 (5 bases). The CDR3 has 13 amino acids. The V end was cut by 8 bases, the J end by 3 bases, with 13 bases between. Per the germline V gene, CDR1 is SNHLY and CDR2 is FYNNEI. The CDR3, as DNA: TGTGCCAGCTGGGCCGACAGCGACACTGAAGCTTTCTTT. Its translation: CASWADSDTEAFF.

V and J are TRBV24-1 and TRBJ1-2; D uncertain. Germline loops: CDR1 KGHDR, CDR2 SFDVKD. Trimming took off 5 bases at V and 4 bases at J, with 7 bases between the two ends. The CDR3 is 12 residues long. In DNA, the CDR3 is TGTGCCACCAGTGCGGCGGGCTATGGCTACACCTTC. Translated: CATSAAGYGYTF.